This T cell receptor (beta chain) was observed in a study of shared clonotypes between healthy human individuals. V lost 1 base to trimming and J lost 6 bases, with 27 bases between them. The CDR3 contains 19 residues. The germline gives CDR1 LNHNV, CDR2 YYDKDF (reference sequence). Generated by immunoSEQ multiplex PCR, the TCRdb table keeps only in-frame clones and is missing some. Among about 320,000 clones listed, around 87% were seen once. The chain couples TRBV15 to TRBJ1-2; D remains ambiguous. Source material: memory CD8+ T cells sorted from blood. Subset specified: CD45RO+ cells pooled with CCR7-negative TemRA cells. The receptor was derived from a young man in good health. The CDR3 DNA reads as TGTGCCACCAGCAGAGCTCCCCTGCTTTTTTTTACAGTAGAGGATGGCTACACCTTC. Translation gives CATSRAPLLFFTVEDGYTF.